A single TCR beta chain is shown here with its context. The clone's antigen remains unknown. One base away there is no much larger clone; base qualities are not given. In light of the paper, this sample's time point label describes: about 28 days (+/-7) after the second vaccine dose. Because spike-specific TCR depth and breadth did not differ between the two schedules, AZD1222 recipients who got a second dose at roughly 4 weeks were pooled with those who got a second dose at roughly 12 weeks. Samples from vaccinated people were obtained from the UK trials COV001 and COV002, which included a single-blind randomized controlled phase 2/3 trial of AZD1222 (ChAdOx1 nCoV-19) in healthy adults. For TCRbeta chain sequencing, PBMC samples from trial participants were taken at day 0 and at day 28 after the second dose. The entry originates in a study of T cell responses to AZD1222 COVID-19 vaccine listed by TCRdb under 2021. About the study as a whole: A total of just over 230 trial participants underwent TCR sequencing, of whom 200 to 220 had received two doses of AZD1222 and some 26 had received two doses of the MenACWY control vaccine. Trial participants were enrolled by age into subgroups of 18-55, 56-69 and 70-plus years, and roughly 150, 30 and 60 TCR-sequenced participants, respectively, were included in these subgroups.

The research as a whole found: Nearly half of unique spike-specific TCRs reportedly recognized epitopes outside regions mutated in the B.1.351 and B.1.1.7 variants. Because no day 14 peak-response samples were available, the repertoires could be characterized only after the peak T cell response. Most participants were white British and females outnumbered males, and the authors suggested that clonal diversity may have been underestimated. A significant rise in spike-specific TCR breadth and depth was observed after two AZD1222 doses relative to day 0 and relative to MenACWY recipients. The whole spike protein was spanned by vaccine-associated CD4 TCRs, and dominant responses were seen in regions 160-218 and 743-854. Only five or six AZD1222 recipients were SARS-CoV-2 seropositive at baseline, limiting conclusions about previously exposed vaccinees. The 56-69-year group was small, and its depth increase did not reach significance, likely because of low power.

The germline V gene (reference sequence) provides CDR1 SEHNR and CDR2 FQNEAQ. The CDR3 has 18 amino acids, counting the end cysteine and phenylalanine. Only the CDR3 region is kept as DNA, spanning 54 bases read in frame from base 1. At the junction V is shortened by 5 bases and J by 2 bases; bases outside the gene matches: 15. The CDR3 regions of human TCRbeta chains were analyzed by immunosequencing. The study's own analysis went as follows. TCRs in the repertoires were compared against a reference library of SARS-CoV-2-specific TCRs that had been generated with the MIRA antigen-specificity platform. Breadth was defined as the fraction of unique TCRs that were SARS-CoV-2-associated. Depth was defined as the fraction of total T cells that were SARS-CoV-2-associated. Using the MIRA data, each spike-specific TCR was assigned both to the spike region to which the TCR was reactive and to a CD4 or CD8 class. Log10-transformed breadth and depth values were compared by one-way ANOVA with Sidak's multiple comparisons tests. TCRdb took this table from immuneACCESS and kept in-frame rearrangements with V and J called. Such tables lack part of the clones; where checked against another copy, unresolved V genes explain under half of the gap, and the rest is unexplained. V, J and clone size are those of that table, while D and trimming were read from the DNA. The sample data list around 150,000 clones, and under 95% of these were observed just once. The top ten hold 2.5% to 3.5% of the sample.

The rearranged segments are TRBV7-9 and TRBJ2-7; 10 central nucleotides agree with TRBD2. The clonotype originates from an adult who received the AZD1222 COVID-19 vaccine. The source was peripheral blood, collected 28 days after the second AZD1222 dose. The DNA sequence is TGTGCCAGCAGCCACCTAGAAATAAGCGGGAGGGAGCCCTACGAGCAGTACTTC. Translated, this is CASSHLEISGREPYEQYF.